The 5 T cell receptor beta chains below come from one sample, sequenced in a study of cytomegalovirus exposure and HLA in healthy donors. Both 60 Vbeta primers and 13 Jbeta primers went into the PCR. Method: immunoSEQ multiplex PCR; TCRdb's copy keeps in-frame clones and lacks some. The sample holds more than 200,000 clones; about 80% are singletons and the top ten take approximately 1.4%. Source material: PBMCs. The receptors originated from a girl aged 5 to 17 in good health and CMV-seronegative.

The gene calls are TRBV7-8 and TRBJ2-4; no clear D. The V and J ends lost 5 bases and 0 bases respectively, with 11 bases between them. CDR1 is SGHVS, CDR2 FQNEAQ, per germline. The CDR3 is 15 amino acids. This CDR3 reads CASSLPLLAKNIQYF. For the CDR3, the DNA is TGTGCCAGCAGCCTACCCTTATTAGCCAAAAACATTCAGTACTTC. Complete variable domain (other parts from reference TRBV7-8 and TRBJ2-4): GAGVSQSPRYKVAKRGQDVALRCDPISGHVSLFWYQQALGQGPEFLTYFQNEAQLDKSGLPSDRFFAERPEGSVSTLKIQRTQQEDSAVYLCASSLPLLAKNIQYFGAGTRLSVL.

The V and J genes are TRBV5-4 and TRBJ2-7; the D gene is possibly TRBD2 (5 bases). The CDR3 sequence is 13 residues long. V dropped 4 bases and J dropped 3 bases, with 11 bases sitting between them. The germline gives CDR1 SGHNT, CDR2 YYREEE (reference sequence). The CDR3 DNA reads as TGTGCCAGCAGCCCGGGGAGTAGCTACGAGCAGTACTTC. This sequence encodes CASSPGSSYEQYF.

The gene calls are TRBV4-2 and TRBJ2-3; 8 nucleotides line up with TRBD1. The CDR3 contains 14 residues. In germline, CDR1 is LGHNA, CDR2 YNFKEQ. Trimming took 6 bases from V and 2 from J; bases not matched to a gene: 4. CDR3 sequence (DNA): TGTGCCAGCAGAGGGGACAGGACCACAGATACGCAGTATTTT. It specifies CASRGDRTTDTQYF.

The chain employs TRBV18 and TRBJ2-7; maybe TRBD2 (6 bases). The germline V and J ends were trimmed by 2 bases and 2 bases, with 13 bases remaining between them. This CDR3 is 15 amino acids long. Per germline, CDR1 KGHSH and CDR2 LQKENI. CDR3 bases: TGTGCCAGCTCACCATCGGAGGGATCGACCTACGAGCAGTACTTC. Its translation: CASSPSEGSTYEQYF.

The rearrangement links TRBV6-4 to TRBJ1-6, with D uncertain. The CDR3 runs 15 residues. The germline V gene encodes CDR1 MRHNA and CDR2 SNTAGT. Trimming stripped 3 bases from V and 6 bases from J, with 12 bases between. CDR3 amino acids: CASSEVVDSNSPLHF. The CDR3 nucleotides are TGTGCCAGCAGTGAGGTAGTCGATAGTAATTCACCCCTCCACTTT.